The TCR beta chain described here comes from a study of early T cells in non-severe SARS-CoV-2 infection. TCRdb analysed the 5' RACE reads with MiXCR anew, one entry per CDR3 protein. Seen here are 25,000 to 30,000 distinct CDR3 sequences, about 4.5% observed once, and the top ten hold over 5%. There are many counts of this clonotype. Germline CDR1 is SGHTA and CDR2 is FQGNSA. V shed 6 bases and J shed 5 bases, with 13 bases lying between them. This CDR3 has 13 residues. V usage is TRBV7-2 and J usage is TRBJ2-5; D unclear. This clonotype originated in an adult who was a healthcare worker with PCR-confirmed SARS-CoV-2 infection or an uninfected control (not recorded which). The sequencing input was whole blood. This CDR3 is CASRGTAWETQYF. The CDR3 nucleotides read TGTGCCAGCAGAGGTACCGCTTGGGAGACCCAGTACTTC.